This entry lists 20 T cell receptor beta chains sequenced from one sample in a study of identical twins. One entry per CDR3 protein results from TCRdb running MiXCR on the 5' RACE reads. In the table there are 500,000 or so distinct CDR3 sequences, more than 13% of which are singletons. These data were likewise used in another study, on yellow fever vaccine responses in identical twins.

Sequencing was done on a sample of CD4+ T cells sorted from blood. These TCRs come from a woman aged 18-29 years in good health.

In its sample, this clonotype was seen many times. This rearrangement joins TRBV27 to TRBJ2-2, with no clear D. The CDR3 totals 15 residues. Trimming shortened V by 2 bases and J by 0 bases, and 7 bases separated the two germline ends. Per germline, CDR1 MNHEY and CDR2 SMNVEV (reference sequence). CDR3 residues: CASSLARPNTGELFF. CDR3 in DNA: TGTGCCAGCAGTTTAGCCAGACCGAACACCGGGGAGCTGTTTTTT.

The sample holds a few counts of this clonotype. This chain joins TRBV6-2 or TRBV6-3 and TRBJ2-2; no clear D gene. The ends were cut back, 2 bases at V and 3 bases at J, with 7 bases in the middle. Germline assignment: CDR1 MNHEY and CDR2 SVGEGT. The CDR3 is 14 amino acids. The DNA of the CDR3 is TGTGCCAGCAGTTACGACGCATACACCGGGGAGCTGTTTTTT. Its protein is CASSYDAYTGELFF.

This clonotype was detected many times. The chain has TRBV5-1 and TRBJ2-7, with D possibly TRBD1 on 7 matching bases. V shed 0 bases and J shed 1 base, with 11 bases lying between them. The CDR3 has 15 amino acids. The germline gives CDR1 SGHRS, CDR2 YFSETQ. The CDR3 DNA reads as TGCGCCAGCAGCTTGGGCCCAGGGGGGTCCTACGAGCAGTACTTC. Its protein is CASSLGPGGSYEQYF.

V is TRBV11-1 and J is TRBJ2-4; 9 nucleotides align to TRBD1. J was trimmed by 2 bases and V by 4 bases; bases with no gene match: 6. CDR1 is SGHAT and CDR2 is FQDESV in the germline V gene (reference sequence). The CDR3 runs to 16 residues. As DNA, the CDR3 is TGTGCCAGCAGCTCTGGGACAGGGAAGACCAAAAACATTCAGTACTTC. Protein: CASSSGTGKTKNIQYF.

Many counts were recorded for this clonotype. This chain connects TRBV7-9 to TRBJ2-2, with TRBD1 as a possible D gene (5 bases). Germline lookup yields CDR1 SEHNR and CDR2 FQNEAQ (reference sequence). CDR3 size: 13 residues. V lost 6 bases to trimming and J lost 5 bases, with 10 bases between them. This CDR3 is CASSSRVTGELFF. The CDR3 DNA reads TGTGCCAGCAGTAGCAGGGTAACCGGGGAGCTGTTTTTT. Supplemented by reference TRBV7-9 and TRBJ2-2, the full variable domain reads DTGVSQNPRHKITKRGQNVTFRCDPISEHNRLYWYRQTLGQGPEFLTYFQNEAQLEKSRLLSDRFSAERPKGSFSTLEIQRTEQGDSAMYLCASSSRVTGELFFGEGSRLTVL.

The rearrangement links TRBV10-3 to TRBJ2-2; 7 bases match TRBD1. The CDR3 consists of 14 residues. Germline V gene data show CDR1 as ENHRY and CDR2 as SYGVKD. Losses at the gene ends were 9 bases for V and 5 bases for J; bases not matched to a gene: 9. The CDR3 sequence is CAITYDRETGELFF. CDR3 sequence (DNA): TGTGCCATTACCTACGACAGGGAAACCGGGGAGCTGTTTTTT.

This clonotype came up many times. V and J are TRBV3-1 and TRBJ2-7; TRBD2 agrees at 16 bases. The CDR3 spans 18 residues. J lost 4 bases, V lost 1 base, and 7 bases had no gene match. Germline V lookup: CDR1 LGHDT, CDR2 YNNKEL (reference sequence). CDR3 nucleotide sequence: TGTGCCAGCAGCCAAGCCGGGACTAGCGGGAGGGCCGGATACGAGCAGTACTTC. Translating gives CASSQAGTSGRAGYEQYF.

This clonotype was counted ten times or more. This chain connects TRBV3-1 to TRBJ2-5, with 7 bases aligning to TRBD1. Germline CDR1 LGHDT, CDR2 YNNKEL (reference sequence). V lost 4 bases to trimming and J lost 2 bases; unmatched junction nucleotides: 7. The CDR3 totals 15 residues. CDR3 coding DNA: TGTGCCAGCAGCCGGGGCCTGGGACAGCAAGAGACCCAGTACTTC. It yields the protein CASSRGLGQQETQYF.

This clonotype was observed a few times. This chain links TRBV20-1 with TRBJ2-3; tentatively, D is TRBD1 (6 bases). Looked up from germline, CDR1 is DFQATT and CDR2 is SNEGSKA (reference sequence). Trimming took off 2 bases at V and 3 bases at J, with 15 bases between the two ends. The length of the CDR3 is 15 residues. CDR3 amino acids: CSARMGRGGTDTQYF. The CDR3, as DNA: TGCAGTGCTAGAATGGGCCGAGGGGGTACAGATACGCAGTATTTT.

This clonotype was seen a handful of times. CDR3 loop: CASSVISSGEQFF. CDR3 coding DNA: TGTGCCAGCAGCGTAATCTCTAGCGGAGAGCAGTTCTTC. This chain joins TRBV9 and TRBJ2-1; 7 positions agree with TRBD2. This CDR3 has 13 residues. Per germline, CDR1 SGDLS and CDR2 YYNGEE. With 1 base clipped from V and 10 bases from J, the junction kept 5 bases outside the gene matches.

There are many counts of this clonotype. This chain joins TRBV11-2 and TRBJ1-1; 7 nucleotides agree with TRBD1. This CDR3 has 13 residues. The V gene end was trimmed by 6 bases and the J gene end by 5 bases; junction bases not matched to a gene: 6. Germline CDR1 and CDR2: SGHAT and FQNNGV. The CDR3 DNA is TGTGCCAGCAGGTTCTCACAGGGGACTGAAGCTTTCTTT. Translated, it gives CASRFSQGTEAFF.

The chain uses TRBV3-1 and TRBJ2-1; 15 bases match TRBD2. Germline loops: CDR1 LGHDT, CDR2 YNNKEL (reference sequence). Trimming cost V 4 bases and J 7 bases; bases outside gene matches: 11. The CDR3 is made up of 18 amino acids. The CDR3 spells CASSPQFTGTSGGNEQFF. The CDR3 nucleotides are TGTGCCAGCAGCCCGCAATTTACCGGGACTAGCGGGGGGAATGAGCAGTTCTTC.

Here the CDR3 reads CASSRGARLGTGELFF. In DNA, the CDR3 is TGTGCCAGCAGTAGGGGGGCGCGATTAGGCACCGGGGAGCTGTTTTTT. The chain joins TRBV6-2 or TRBV6-3 to TRBJ2-2, with D perhaps being TRBD1 or TRBD2 (6 bases each). Trimming shortened V by 5 bases and J by 4 bases, and 17 bases separated the two germline ends. Germline lookup yields CDR1 MNHEY and CDR2 SVGEGT. This CDR3 has 16 residues.

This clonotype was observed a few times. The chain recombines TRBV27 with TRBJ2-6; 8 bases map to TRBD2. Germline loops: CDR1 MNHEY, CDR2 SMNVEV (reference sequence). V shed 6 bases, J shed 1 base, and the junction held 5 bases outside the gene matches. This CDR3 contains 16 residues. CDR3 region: CASSLIAGSGANVLTF. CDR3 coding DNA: TGTGCCAGCAGCTTAATAGCGGGATCTGGGGCCAACGTCCTGACTTTC.

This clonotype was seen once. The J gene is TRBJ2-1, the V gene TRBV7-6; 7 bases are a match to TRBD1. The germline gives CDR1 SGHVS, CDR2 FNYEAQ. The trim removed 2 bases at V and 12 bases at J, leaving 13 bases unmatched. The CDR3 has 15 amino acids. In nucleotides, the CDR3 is TGTGCCAGCAGCTTATCTGAGGAACCGGGACAGAGGCAGTTCTTC. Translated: CASSLSEEPGQRQFF.

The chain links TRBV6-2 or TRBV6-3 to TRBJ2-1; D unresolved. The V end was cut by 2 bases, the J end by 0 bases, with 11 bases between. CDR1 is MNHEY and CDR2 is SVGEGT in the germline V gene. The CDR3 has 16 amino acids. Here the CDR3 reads CASSYRPTSSYNEQFF. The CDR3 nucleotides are TGTGCCAGCAGTTACAGGCCGACGAGCTCCTACAATGAGCAGTTCTTC.

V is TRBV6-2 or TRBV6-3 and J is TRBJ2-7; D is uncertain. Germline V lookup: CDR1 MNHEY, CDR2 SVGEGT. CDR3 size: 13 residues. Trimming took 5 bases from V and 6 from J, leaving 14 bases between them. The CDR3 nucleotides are TGTGCCAGCAGTCCCCAATCGTCTATCGAGCAGTACTTC. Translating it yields CASSPQSSIEQYF.

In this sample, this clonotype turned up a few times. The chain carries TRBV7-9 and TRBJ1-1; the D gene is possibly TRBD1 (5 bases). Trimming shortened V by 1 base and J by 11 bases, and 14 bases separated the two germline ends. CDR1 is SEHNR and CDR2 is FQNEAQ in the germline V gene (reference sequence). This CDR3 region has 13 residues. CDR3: CASSLVGHSGAFF. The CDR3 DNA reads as TGTGCCAGCAGCTTAGTGGGGCATAGTGGGGCTTTCTTT. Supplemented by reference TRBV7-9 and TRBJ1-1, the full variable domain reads DTGVSQNPRHKITKRGQNVTFRCDPISEHNRLYWYRQTLGQGPEFLTYFQNEAQLEKSRLLSDRFSAERPKGSFSTLEIQRTEQGDSAMYLCASSLVGHSGAFFGQGTRLTVV.

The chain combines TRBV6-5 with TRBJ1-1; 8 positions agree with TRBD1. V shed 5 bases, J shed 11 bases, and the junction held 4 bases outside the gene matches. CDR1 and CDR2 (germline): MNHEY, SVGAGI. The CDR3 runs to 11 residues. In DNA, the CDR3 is TGTGCCAGCAGTCGACAGGGGTTGGCTTTCTTT. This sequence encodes CASSRQGLAFF.

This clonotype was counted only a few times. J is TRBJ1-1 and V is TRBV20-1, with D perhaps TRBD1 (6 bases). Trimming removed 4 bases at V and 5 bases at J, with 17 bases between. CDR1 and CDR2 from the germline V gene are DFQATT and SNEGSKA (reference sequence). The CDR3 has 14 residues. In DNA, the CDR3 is TGCAGTGCTATTCTCCCGGGGGCTGGGACTGAAGCTTTCTTT. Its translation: CSAILPGAGTEAFF.